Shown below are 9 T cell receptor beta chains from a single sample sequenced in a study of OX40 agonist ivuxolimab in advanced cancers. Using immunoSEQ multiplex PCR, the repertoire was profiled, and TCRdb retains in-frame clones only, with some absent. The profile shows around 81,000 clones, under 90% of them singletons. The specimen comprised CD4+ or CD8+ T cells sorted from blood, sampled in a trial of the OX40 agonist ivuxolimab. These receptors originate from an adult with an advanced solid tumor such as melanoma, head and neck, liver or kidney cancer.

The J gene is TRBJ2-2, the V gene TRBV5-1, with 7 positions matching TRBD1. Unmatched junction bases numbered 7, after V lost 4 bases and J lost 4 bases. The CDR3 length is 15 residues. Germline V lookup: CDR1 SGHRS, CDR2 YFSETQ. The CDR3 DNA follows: TGCGCCAGCAGCCCGGGACAGACATCCACCGGGGAGCTGTTTTTT. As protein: CASSPGQTSTGELFF. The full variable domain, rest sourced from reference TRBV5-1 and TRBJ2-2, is KAGVTQTPRYLIKTRGQQVTLSCSPISGHRSVSWYQQTPGQGLQFLFEYFSETQRNKGNFPGRFSGRQFSNSRSEMNVSTLELGDSALYLCASSPGQTSTGELFFGEGSRLTVL.

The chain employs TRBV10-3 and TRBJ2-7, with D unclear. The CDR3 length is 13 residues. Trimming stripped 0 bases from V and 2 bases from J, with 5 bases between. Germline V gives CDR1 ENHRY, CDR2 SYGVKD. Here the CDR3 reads CAISESPTYEQYV. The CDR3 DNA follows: TGTGCCATCAGTGAGTCCCCCACCTACGAGCAGTACGTC.

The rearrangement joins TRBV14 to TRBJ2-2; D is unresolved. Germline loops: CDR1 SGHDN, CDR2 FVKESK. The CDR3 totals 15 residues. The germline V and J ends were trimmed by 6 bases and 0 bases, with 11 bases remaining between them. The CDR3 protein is CASSLRPANTGELFF. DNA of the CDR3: TGTGCCAGCAGTCTAAGGCCAGCGAACACCGGGGAGCTGTTTTTT.

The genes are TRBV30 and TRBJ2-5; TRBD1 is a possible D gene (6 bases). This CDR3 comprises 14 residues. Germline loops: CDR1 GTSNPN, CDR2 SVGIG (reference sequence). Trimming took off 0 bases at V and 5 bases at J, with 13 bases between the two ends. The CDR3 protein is CAWSVQDSPETQYF. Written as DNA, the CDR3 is TGTGCCTGGAGTGTACAGGACAGTCCCGAGACCCAGTACTTC.

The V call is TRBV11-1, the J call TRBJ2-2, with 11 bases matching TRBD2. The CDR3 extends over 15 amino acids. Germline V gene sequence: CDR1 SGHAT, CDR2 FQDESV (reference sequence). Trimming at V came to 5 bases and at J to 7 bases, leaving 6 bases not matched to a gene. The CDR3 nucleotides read TGTGCCAGCAGCGTCACTAGCGGGAGCGGCGGGGAGCTGTTTTTT. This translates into CASSVTSGSGGELFF.

The CDR3 nucleotides read TGTGCCAGCAGCTTAGATCTTAGAAATTCACCCCTCCACTTT. Translation: CASSLDLRNSPLHF. The rearrangement joins TRBV11-2 to TRBJ1-6, with D uncertain. With 0 bases removed from V and 7 bases from J, the gap between germline ends came to 7 bases. The germline V gene has CDR1 SGHAT and CDR2 FQNNGV. The CDR3 contains 14 residues.

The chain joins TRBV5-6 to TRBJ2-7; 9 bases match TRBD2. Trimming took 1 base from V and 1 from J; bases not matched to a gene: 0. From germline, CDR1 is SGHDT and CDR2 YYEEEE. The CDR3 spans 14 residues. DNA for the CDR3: TGTGCCAGCAGCTTGCTAGCGGGGTCCTACGAGCAGTACTTC. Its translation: CASSLLAGSYEQYF.

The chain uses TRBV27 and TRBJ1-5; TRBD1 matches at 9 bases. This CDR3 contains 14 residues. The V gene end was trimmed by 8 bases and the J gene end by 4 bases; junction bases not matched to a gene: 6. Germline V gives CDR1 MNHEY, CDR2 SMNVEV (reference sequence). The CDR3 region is CASGKGQGNQPQHF. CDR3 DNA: TGTGCCAGCGGAAAGGGACAGGGAAATCAGCCCCAGCATTTT.

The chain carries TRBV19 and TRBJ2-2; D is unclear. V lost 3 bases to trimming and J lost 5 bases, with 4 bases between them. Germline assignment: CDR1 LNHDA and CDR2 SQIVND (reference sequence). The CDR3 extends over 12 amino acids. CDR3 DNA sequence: TGTGCCAGTAGTATCCCTACCGGGGAGCTGTTTTTT. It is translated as CASSIPTGELFF.